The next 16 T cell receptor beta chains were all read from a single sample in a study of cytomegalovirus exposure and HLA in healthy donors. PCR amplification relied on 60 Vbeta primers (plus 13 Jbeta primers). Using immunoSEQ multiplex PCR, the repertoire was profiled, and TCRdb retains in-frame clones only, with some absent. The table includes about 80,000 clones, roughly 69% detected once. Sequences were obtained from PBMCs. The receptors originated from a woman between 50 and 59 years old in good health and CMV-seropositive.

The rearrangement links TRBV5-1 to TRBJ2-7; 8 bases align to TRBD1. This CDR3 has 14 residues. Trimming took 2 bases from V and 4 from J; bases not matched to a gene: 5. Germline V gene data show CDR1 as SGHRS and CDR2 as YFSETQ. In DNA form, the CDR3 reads TGCGCCAGCAGCTTCGGGACAGGACCTTACGAGCAGTACTTC. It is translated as CASSFGTGPYEQYF.

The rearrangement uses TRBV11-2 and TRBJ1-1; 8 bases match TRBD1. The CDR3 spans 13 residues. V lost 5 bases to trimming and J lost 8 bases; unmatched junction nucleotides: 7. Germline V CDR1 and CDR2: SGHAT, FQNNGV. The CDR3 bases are TGTGCCAGCAGCCCACGGACAGGGAAGGAAGCTTTCTTT. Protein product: CASSPRTGKEAFF. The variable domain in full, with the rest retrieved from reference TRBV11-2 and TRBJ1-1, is EAGVAQSPRYKIIEKRQSVAFWCNPISGHATLYWYQQILGQGPKLLIQFQNNGVVDDSQLPKDRFSAERLKGVDSTLKIQPAKLEDSAVYLCASSPRTGKEAFFGQGTRLTVV.

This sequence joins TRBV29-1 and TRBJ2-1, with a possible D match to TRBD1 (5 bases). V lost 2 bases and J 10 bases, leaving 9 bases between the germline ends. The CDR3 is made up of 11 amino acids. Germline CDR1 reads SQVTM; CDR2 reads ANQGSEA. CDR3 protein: CSVELWGEQFF. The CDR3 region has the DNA TGCAGCGTTGAATTGTGGGGCGAGCAGTTCTTC.

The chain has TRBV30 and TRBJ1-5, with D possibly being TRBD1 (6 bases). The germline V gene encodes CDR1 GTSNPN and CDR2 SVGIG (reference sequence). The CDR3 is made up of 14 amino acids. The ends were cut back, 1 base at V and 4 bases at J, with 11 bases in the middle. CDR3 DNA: TGTGCCTGGAGTGCCCGGGACAAGAATCAGCCCCAGCATTTT. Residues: CAWSARDKNQPQHF.

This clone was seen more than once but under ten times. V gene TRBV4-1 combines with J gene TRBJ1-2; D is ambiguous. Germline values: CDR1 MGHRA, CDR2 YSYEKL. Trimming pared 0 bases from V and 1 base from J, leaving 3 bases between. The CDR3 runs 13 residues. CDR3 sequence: CASSQEHNYGYTF. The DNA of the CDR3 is TGCGCCAGCAGCCAAGAACATAACTATGGCTACACCTTC.

For the CDR3, the DNA is TGTGCCAGCAGCTTAGGCTGGGACAGGGGATCCTACGAGCAGTACTTC. It encodes CASSLGWDRGSYEQYF. The V call is TRBV7-9, the J call TRBJ2-7, with TRBD1 matching 10 bases. The V gene's germline CDR1 is SEHNR and CDR2 FQNEAQ (reference sequence). J was trimmed by 1 base and V by 1 base; bases with no gene match: 4. The CDR3 is 16 residues long.

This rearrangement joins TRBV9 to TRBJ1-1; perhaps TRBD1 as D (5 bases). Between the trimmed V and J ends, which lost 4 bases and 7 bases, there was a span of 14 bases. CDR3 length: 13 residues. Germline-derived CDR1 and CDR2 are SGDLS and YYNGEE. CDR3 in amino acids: CASSPSGGSEAFF. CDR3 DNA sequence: TGTGCCAGCAGCCCGAGTGGGGGGAGTGAAGCTTTCTTT.

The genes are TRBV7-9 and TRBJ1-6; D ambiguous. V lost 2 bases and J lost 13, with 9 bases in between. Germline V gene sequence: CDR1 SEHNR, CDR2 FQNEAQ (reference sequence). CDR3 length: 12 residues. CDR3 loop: CASSLKAFPLHF. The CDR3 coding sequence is TGTGCCAGCAGCTTAAAAGCCTTCCCCCTCCACTTT.

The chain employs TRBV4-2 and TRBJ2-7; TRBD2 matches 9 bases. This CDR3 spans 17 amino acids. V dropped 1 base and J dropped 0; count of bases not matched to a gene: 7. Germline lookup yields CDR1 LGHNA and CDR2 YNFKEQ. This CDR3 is CASSQVPGLAGSYEQYV. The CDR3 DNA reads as TGTGCCAGCAGCCAAGTTCCGGGACTAGCTGGCTCCTACGAGCAGTACGTC.

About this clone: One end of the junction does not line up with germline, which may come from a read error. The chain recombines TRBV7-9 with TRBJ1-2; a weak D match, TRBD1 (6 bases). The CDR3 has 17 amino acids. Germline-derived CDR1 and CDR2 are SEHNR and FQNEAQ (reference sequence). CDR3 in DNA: TGTTCCAGCAGCCCCAGTCCCTCCAGGGGCCTTAACTATGGCTACACCTTC. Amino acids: CSSSPSPSRGLNYGYTF.

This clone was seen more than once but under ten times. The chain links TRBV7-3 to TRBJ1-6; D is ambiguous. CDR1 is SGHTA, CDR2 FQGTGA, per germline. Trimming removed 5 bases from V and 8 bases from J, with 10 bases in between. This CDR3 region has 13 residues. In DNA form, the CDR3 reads TGTGCCAGCAGCCCCCGACTAGATTCACCCCTCCACTTT. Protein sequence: CASSPRLDSPLHF.

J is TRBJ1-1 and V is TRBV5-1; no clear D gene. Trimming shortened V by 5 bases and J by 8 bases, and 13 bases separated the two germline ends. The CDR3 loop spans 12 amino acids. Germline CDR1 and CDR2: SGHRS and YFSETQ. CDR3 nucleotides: TGCGCCAGCAGGGAACAATCCGGGGAAGCTTTCTTT. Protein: CASREQSGEAFF.

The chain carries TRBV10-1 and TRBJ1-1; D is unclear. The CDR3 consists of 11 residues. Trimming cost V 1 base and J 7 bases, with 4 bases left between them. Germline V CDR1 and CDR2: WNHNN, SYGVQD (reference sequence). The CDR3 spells CASSELYEAFF. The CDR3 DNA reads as TGCGCCAGCAGTGAGTTGTATGAAGCTTTCTTT.

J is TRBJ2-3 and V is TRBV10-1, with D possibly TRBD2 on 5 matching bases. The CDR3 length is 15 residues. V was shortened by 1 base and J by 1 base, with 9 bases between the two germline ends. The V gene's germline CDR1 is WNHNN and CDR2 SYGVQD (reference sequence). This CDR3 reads CASSEYEGRTDTQYF. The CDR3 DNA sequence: TGCGCCAGCAGTGAGTACGAGGGCCGCACAGATACGCAGTATTTT.

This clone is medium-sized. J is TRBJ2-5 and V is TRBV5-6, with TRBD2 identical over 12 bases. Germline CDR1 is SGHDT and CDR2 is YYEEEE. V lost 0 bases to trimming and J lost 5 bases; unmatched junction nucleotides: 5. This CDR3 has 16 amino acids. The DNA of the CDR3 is TGTGCCAGCAGCTTGGGACTAGCGGGGGCCGGGGAGACCCAGTACTTC. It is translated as CASSLGLAGAGETQYF. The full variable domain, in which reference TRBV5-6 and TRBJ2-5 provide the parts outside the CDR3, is DAGVTQSPTHLIKTRGQQVTLRCSPKSGHDTVSWYQQALGQGPQFIFQYYEEEERQRGNFPDRFSGHQFPNYSSELNVNALLLGDSALYLCASSLGLAGAGETQYFGPGTRLLVL.

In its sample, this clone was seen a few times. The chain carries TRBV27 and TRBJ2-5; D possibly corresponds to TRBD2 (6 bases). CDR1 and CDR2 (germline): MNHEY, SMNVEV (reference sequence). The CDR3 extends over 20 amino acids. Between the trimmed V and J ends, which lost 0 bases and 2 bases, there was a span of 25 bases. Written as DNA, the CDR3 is TGTGCCAGCAGTTTATCGTTTCGGGGCGGGGCCTATGAAAAACAAGAGACCCAGTACTTC. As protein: CASSLSFRGGAYEKQETQYF.